One sample yielded the 23 T cell receptor beta chains listed below, sequenced in a study of beta chain features in type 1 diabetes. The authors reverse transcribed all of the isolated RNA, so sequencing captured expressed TCRB transcripts. Assay used: immunoSEQ multiplex PCR; TCRdb lists only in-frame clones, some missing. The sample holds 400,000 to 450,000 clones, around 13% seen once. Sequencing input: naive CD4+ T cells from blood. The receptors derive from a man younger than 40 in good health.

This clone was found a few times. This chain's CDR3 is CASSFSSSNEQFF. As DNA, the CDR3 is TGTGCCAGCAGCTTTAGTAGTAGCAATGAGCAGTTCTTC. The V gene is TRBV7-2, the J gene TRBJ2-1; D call uncertain. The CDR3 runs to 13 residues. Per the germline V gene, CDR1 is SGHTA and CDR2 is FQGNSA. Trimming left V 3 bases short and J 6 bases short, with 9 bases between.

This clone was counted a few times. The rearrangement links TRBV18 to TRBJ2-3, with TRBD2 matching 8 bases. The CDR3 covers 15 residues. The V gene's germline CDR1 is KGHSH and CDR2 LQKENI. V gave up 6 bases and J gave up 3 bases; unmatched junction bases: 8. The CDR3 loop is CASSAAGVGTDTQYF. In nucleotides, the CDR3 is TGTGCCAGCTCCGCAGCGGGGGTCGGAACAGATACGCAGTATTTT.

This clone appeared a few times. The genes are TRBV4-1 and TRBJ2-7; no definite D call. CDR1 MGHRA and CDR2 YSYEKL come from the germline V gene. This CDR3 has 15 amino acids. Trimming cost V 0 bases and J 0 bases, with 9 bases left between them. In nucleotides, the CDR3 is TGCGCCAGCAGCCAAGAAGGAGAGAGCTCCTACGAGCAGTACTTC. This gives the protein CASSQEGESSYEQYF.

This clone turned up a few times. This chain links TRBV7-2 with TRBJ2-3; 11 nucleotides match TRBD2. This CDR3 is 15 amino acids long. Germline lookup yields CDR1 SGHTA and CDR2 FQGNSA. V was pared by 5 bases and J by 5 bases, with 6 bases of the junction left unmatched. The CDR3, as DNA: TGTGCCAGCAGCCATAGCGGGAGGGCTTTAGATACGCAGTATTTT. It codes for CASSHSGRALDTQYF.

The V gene is TRBV18, the J gene TRBJ2-5, with 7 positions matching TRBD2. Trimming removed 2 bases from V and 4 bases from J; junction bases left unmatched: 10. Germline-derived CDR1 and CDR2 are KGHSH and LQKENI. This CDR3 has 16 residues. The CDR3 sequence is CASSPIRLAERETQYF. CDR3 nucleotides: TGTGCCAGCTCACCAATTCGACTAGCCGAACGAGAGACCCAGTACTTC.

The chain uses TRBV29-1 and TRBJ2-3, with TRBD1 as a possible D gene (5 bases). Trimming removed 0 bases from V and 0 bases from J, with 16 bases in between. Germline-derived CDR1 and CDR2 are SQVTM and ANQGSEA. The CDR3 length is 17 residues. The CDR3 coding sequence is TGCAGCGTTGAAGACCCCGCCAAAGGGGTTAGCACAGATACGCAGTATTTT. Amino acids: CSVEDPAKGVSTDTQYF.

This clone occurred a few times. This chain links TRBV27 with TRBJ1-2, with a possible D match to TRBD1 (5 bases). CDR1 is MNHEY and CDR2 is SMNVEV in the germline V gene (reference sequence). The V end was cut by 2 bases, the J end by 7 bases, with 11 bases between. CDR3 length: 13 residues. CDR3 residues: CASSLRRATGYTF. The CDR3 coding sequence is TGTGCCAGCAGTTTACGCAGGGCGACTGGCTACACCTTC.

This clone has a handful of counts. The V call is TRBV18, the J call TRBJ1-2; unclear D gene. CDR1 and CDR2 from the germline V gene are KGHSH and LQKENI. CDR3 size: 14 residues. V lost 4 bases and J lost 8, with 17 bases in between. This CDR3 reads CASSLPGLARGYTF. The CDR3 nucleotides are TGTGCCAGCTCACTCCCGGGTCTCGCCCGGGGCTACACCTTC.

The rearrangement links TRBV30 to TRBJ1-2; D gene ambiguous. The CDR3 loop spans 13 amino acids. V lost 5 bases to trimming and J lost 0 bases, with 10 bases between them. Germline-derived CDR1 and CDR2 are GTSNPN and SVGIG (reference sequence). The CDR3 spells CAWFTEANYGYTF. CDR3 DNA sequence: TGTGCCTGGTTTACCGAAGCTAACTATGGCTACACCTTC.

This clone showed up just a few times. The genes are TRBV10-3 and TRBJ1-1; possible D gene TRBD1, 5 bases. CDR1 and CDR2 from the germline V gene are ENHRY and SYGVKD. Trimming took 0 bases from V and 5 from J, leaving 16 bases between them. The CDR3 runs 16 residues. CDR3 protein: CAISESSRIEGTEAFF. The CDR3 nucleotides are TGTGCCATCAGTGAGTCTTCGAGGATTGAGGGGACTGAAGCTTTCTTT.

This clone turned up a few times. Additional DNA sequences in this sample encode the identical CDR3. The chain employs TRBV9 and TRBJ2-3; the D gene is possibly TRBD2 (6 bases). Trimming stripped 1 base from V and 4 bases from J, with 13 bases between. CDR3 length: 15 residues. Germline V gene data show CDR1 as SGDLS and CDR2 as YYNGEE. The chain's CDR3 is CASSVSGEDADTQYF. The CDR3, as DNA: TGTGCCAGCAGCGTATCGGGGGAAGACGCAGATACGCAGTATTTT.

The chain uses TRBV7-2 and TRBJ2-7; D tentatively reads TRBD1 or TRBD2 (6 bases each). CDR1 is SGHTA, CDR2 FQGNSA, per germline. Trimming left V 4 bases short and J 0 bases short, with 10 bases between. CDR3 size: 14 residues. CDR3 coding DNA: TGTGCCAGCAGCTCGGGGGCCGTCTCCTACGAGCAGTACTTC. It specifies CASSSGAVSYEQYF. The complete variable domain, with remaining parts taken from reference TRBV7-2 and TRBJ2-7, reads GAGVSQSPSNKVTEKGKDVELRCDPISGHTALYWYRQSLGQGLEFLIYFQGNSAPDKSGLPSDRFSAERTGGSVSTLTIQRTQQEDSAVYLCASSSGAVSYEQYFGPGTRLTVT.

There are a few counts of this clone. CDR3 residues: CASRAGLASETQYF. CDR3 in DNA: TGTGCCAGCAGAGCCGGACTAGCGTCGGAGACCCAGTACTTC. The chain employs TRBV6-5 and TRBJ2-5; 9 positions match TRBD2. The CDR3 loop spans 14 amino acids. CDR1 is MNHEY, CDR2 SVGAGI, per germline. J gave up 5 bases and V 6 bases, and 7 bases lay outside the gene matches.

The V gene is TRBV5-6, the J gene TRBJ2-1; 9 bases align to TRBD1. V lost 4 bases, J lost 4 bases, and 9 bases stayed unmatched. Germline CDR1 SGHDT, CDR2 YYEEEE. This CDR3 spans 16 amino acids. The CDR3 sequence: CASSPMDRGTYNEQFF. The CDR3 bases are TGTGCCAGCAGCCCCATGGACAGGGGCACTTACAATGAGCAGTTCTTC.

CDR3 DNA sequence: TGTGCCAGCAGCTTAGACCGGGAGGAGACCCAGTACTTC. Its protein is CASSLDREETQYF. The V call is TRBV7-7, the J call TRBJ2-5, with D tentatively TRBD2 (6 bases). Trimming removed 1 base from V and 5 bases from J, with 8 bases in between. Germline V gene sequence: CDR1 SSHAT, CDR2 FNYEAQ (reference sequence). The CDR3 extends over 13 amino acids.

This clone was counted between two and nine times. This chain connects TRBV29-1 to TRBJ1-4; 9 nucleotides match TRBD1. In germline, CDR1 is SQVTM, CDR2 ANQGSEA. This CDR3 has 13 amino acids. V was clipped by 7 bases and J by 4 bases; unmatched bases: 4. This CDR3 reads CSAQGQGNEKLFF. The CDR3 DNA follows: TGCAGCGCCCAGGGACAGGGTAATGAAAAACTGTTTTTT.

The V gene is TRBV27, the J gene TRBJ2-7, with D hard to call. V shed 8 bases and J shed 6 bases, with 2 bases lying between them. The germline gives CDR1 MNHEY, CDR2 SMNVEV (reference sequence). The length of the CDR3 is 8 residues. The chain's CDR3 is CASGEQYV. CDR3 bases: TGTGCCAGCGGCGAGCAGTACGTC.

The count of this clone is one. The rearrangement uses TRBV28 and TRBJ2-6; TRBD1 or TRBD2 may be the D gene (5 bases each). The germline V gene has CDR1 MDHEN and CDR2 SYDVKM. CDR3 size: 15 residues. V shed 9 bases and J shed 2 bases, with 14 bases lying between them. The DNA for the CDR3 is TGTGCCAGTTGGCCGGGGCGGACTGGGGCCAACGTCCTGACTTTC. Amino acids: CASWPGRTGANVLTF. The full variable domain, its missing parts supplied by reference TRBV28 and TRBJ2-6, is DVKVTQSSRYLVKRTGEKVFLECVQDMDHENMFWYRQDPGLGLRLIYFSYDVKMKEKGDIPEGYSVSREKKERFSLILESASTNQTSMYLCASWPGRTGANVLTFGAGSRLTVL.

This clone came up a few times. This sequence joins TRBV7-2 and TRBJ1-2; a possible D gene is TRBD1 (5 bases). Trimming took off 5 bases at V and 4 bases at J, with 20 bases between the two ends. The length of the CDR3 is 16 residues. Germline CDR1 and CDR2: SGHTA and FQGNSA. The chain's CDR3 is CASSDPPGGGGYGYTF. CDR3 sequence (DNA): TGTGCCAGCAGCGATCCCCCGGGTGGGGGAGGCTATGGCTACACCTTC. Drawing the rest from reference TRBV7-2 and TRBJ1-2, the complete variable domain is GAGVSQSPSNKVTEKGKDVELRCDPISGHTALYWYRQSLGQGLEFLIYFQGNSAPDKSGLPSDRFSAERTGGSVSTLTIQRTQQEDSAVYLCASSDPPGGGGYGYTFGSGTRLTVV.

V gene TRBV4-3 combines with J gene TRBJ2-3, with 7 bases fitting TRBD2. The CDR3 extends over 16 amino acids. Trimming took 1 base from V and 4 from J; bases not matched to a gene: 8. Germline-derived CDR1 and CDR2 are LGHNA and YSLEER. The CDR3 loop is CASSQVSSGGPDTQYF. The CDR3 DNA follows: TGCGCCAGCAGCCAAGTCAGTTCGGGGGGTCCAGATACGCAGTATTTT.

V gene TRBV19 combines with J gene TRBJ1-5; TRBD1 is a possible D gene (5 bases). The germline V and J ends were trimmed by 3 bases and 7 bases, with 7 bases remaining between them. The CDR3 is made up of 12 amino acids. The germline V gene has CDR1 LNHDA and CDR2 SQIVND (reference sequence). CDR3 DNA: TGTGCCAGTAGTATTCAGGGACAGCCCCAGCATTTT. Translated, it gives CASSIQGQPQHF.

The V and J genes are TRBV18 and TRBJ1-2; D gene uncertain. Trimming stripped 4 bases from V and 5 bases from J, with 8 bases between. The CDR3 has 12 residues. Germline assignment: CDR1 KGHSH and CDR2 LQKENI. Here the CDR3 DNA reads TGTGCCAGCTCACGGGCAGAGTATGGCTACACCTTC. Its protein product is CASSRAEYGYTF.

In its sample, this clone was seen a few times. Distinct nucleotide sequences in the sample also encode this CDR3. The chain has TRBV19 and TRBJ2-3, with D uncertain. V lost 6 bases to trimming and J lost 6 bases, with 10 bases between them. This CDR3 has 12 residues. Looked up from germline, CDR1 is LNHDA and CDR2 is SQIVND (reference sequence). This CDR3 is CASSGLGDTQYF. The CDR3 coding sequence is TGTGCCAGTAGCGGGCTGGGGGATACGCAGTATTTT.